These 14 T cell receptor beta chains share one sample of origin, sequenced in a study of neoadjuvant anti-PD-1 for oral cavity cancer. The method was immunoSEQ multiplex PCR; TCRdb's version includes in-frame clones alone and lacks a portion of them. Of approximately 16,000 clones listed, 35% to 40% are singletons. Specified time point: after neoadjuvant nivolumab, at surgical resection. The specimen comprised tumor tissue, sampled after nivolumab (anti-PD-1) treatment. All receptors come from a person aged 35 to 85 with oral cavity squamous cell carcinoma.

Sample share makes this clone medium-sized (0.01 to 0.1%). V and J are TRBV7-8 and TRBJ2-7; D may be TRBD2 (5 bases). Deletions cut 5 bases from V and 5 bases from J, with 19 bases between. This CDR3 has 15 residues. Germline-derived CDR1 and CDR2 are SGHVS and FQNEAQ. CDR3 region: CASSQTGVLGHEQYF. The CDR3 region has the DNA TGTGCCAGCAGCCAGACCGGGGTCCTCGGGCACGAGCAGTACTTC.

This clone was recorded once. Compared with germline, one end of the junction differs, possibly owing to a read error. This chain uses TRBV6-1 with TRBJ2-7; TRBD1 matches at 11 bases. CDR3 length: 15 residues. The germline CDR1 and CDR2 sequences are MNHNS and SASEGT. The CDR3 sequence: CASSDRTGGRYDLHF. The DNA of the CDR3 is TGTGCCAGCAGTGACAGGACAGGGGGCCGGTACGATTTGCACTTC.

The rearrangement uses TRBV9 and TRBJ1-1; D not resolved. This CDR3 comprises 17 residues. The V gene's germline CDR1 is SGDLS and CDR2 YYNGEE. Trimming cost V 1 base and J 4 bases, with 20 bases left between them. CDR3 residues: CASSVSLSPRTATEAFF. In DNA, the CDR3 is TGTGCCAGCAGCGTATCCCTCTCCCCCAGGACGGCCACTGAAGCTTTCTTT.

The V gene is TRBV4-3, the J gene TRBJ1-6; 8 positions agree with TRBD1. The germline V gene has CDR1 LGHNA and CDR2 YSLEER. This CDR3 has 16 amino acids. V lost 5 bases to trimming and J lost 9 bases; unmatched junction nucleotides: 12. The chain's CDR3 is CASSARQGFRGSPLHF. The DNA of the CDR3 is TGCGCCAGCAGCGCCAGACAGGGGTTTAGGGGTTCACCCCTCCACTTT.

The J gene is TRBJ1-5, the V gene TRBV7-8, with 10 bases identical to TRBD1. V lost 3 bases to trimming and J lost 5 bases; unmatched junction nucleotides: 1. CDR3 length equals 14 residues. In germline, CDR1 is SGHVS, CDR2 FQNEAQ. The CDR3 spells CASSLDRGDQPQHF. In nucleotides, the CDR3 is TGTGCCAGCAGCTTGGACAGGGGGGATCAGCCCCAGCATTTT.

The CDR3 DNA reads TGTGCCACCAGTTTCATGGCTGGAGAGACCCAGTACTTC. Amino acids: CATSFMAGETQYF. The chain carries TRBV15 and TRBJ2-5, with D unresolved. The CDR3 has 13 amino acids. Trimming stripped 6 bases from V and 4 bases from J, with 12 bases between. The V gene's germline CDR1 is LNHNV and CDR2 YYDKDF (reference sequence).

This chain uses TRBV6-4 with TRBJ1-5, with a weak D call TRBD1 (6 bases). CDR1 MRHNA and CDR2 SNTAGT come from the germline V gene. The length of the CDR3 is 15 residues. The germline V and J ends were trimmed by 5 bases and 7 bases, with 18 bases remaining between them. CDR3 DNA sequence: TGTGCCAGCAGTTACAGCAGGGGCGAGGGACAGCCCCAGCATTTT. It translates to CASSYSRGEGQPQHF.

The rearrangement joins TRBV11-2 to TRBJ2-3, with 10 bases lining up with TRBD2. CDR1 is SGHAT, CDR2 FQNNGV, per germline. Trimming removed 5 bases from V and 3 bases from J; junction bases left unmatched: 11. This CDR3 region has 17 residues. The DNA for the CDR3 is TGTGCCAGCAGCAATCCTTCTAGCGGGGGCATGACAGATACGCAGTATTTT. Its translation: CASSNPSSGGMTDTQYF. Full variable domain (missing parts from reference TRBV11-2 and TRBJ2-3): EAGVAQSPRYKIIEKRQSVAFWCNPISGHATLYWYQQILGQGPKLLIQFQNNGVVDDSQLPKDRFSAERLKGVDSTLKIQPAKLEDSAVYLCASSNPSSGGMTDTQYFGPGTRLTVL.

The rearrangement uses TRBV25-1 and TRBJ2-1, with TRBD1 matching 8 bases. The V gene end was trimmed by 4 bases and the J gene end by 7 bases; junction bases not matched to a gene: 9. This CDR3 is 15 amino acids long. Germline CDR1 reads MGHDK; CDR2 reads SYGVNS. The CDR3 sequence is CASSGHQGARNEQFF. Written as DNA, the CDR3 is TGTGCCAGCAGTGGGCATCAGGGGGCTCGTAATGAGCAGTTCTTC.

This rearrangement joins TRBV7-2 to TRBJ1-2; 8 bases align to TRBD1. The V and J ends lost 3 bases and 8 bases, in that order; junction bases with no gene match: 11. This CDR3 comprises 15 residues. Germline V gene lookup returns CDR1 SGHTA and CDR2 FQGNSA. This CDR3 is CASSLTGAWEDGYTF. In DNA form, the CDR3 reads TGTGCCAGCAGCTTGACAGGGGCCTGGGAGGACGGCTACACCTTC.

The rearrangement uses TRBV7-2 and TRBJ1-4; 7 bases align to TRBD1. V shed 3 bases and J 7 bases; nucleotides not matched to a gene: 8. CDR1 is SGHTA and CDR2 is FQGNSA in the germline V gene. CDR3 length: 15 amino acids. The CDR3 region has the DNA TGTGCCAGCAGCTTGTCCGCAGGGGGAGCTGAAAAACTGTTTTTT. Its protein is CASSLSAGGAEKLFF.

The chain carries TRBV6-5 and TRBJ2-3; tentatively, D is TRBD1 (5 bases). The CDR3 runs to 13 residues. Trimming took 2 bases from V and 4 from J, leaving 7 bases between them. Germline V gene lookup returns CDR1 MNHEY and CDR2 SVGAGI. The CDR3 sequence is CASSYLGADTQYF. The CDR3 DNA reads TGTGCCAGCAGTTACCTAGGGGCAGATACGCAGTATTTT.

The rearrangement uses TRBV19 and TRBJ2-5; D may be TRBD1 (6 bases). Trimming removed 5 bases from V and 5 bases from J, with 18 bases in between. Germline values: CDR1 LNHDA, CDR2 SQIVND (reference sequence). This CDR3 contains 15 residues. CDR3 DNA sequence: TGTGCCAGTAGTGCCCTCAGGGGTAAGAGGGAGACCCAGTACTTC. It translates to CASSALRGKRETQYF. Using reference TRBV19 and TRBJ2-5 for the parts outside the CDR3, the full variable domain is DGGITQSPKYLFRKEGQNVTLSCEQNLNHDAMYWYRQDPGQGLRLIYYSQIVNDFQKGDIAEGYSVSREKKESFPLTVTSAQKNPTAFYLCASSALRGKRETQYFGPGTRLLVL.

The sample holds a few counts of this clone. A junction boundary mismatches the germline segment, possibly from a read error. The chain uses TRBV11-2 and TRBJ2-7, with 7 bases lining up with TRBD1. Germline V CDR1 and CDR2: SGHAT, FQNNGV. The CDR3 extends over 15 amino acids. CDR3 loop: CASSLRQGGSSEQYF. The CDR3 bases are TGTGCCAGCAGCCTAAGACAGGGCGGGTCCTCCGAGCAGTACTTC. Full variable domain (remainder filled in from reference TRBV11-2 and TRBJ2-7): EAGVAQSPRYKIIEKRQSVAFWCNPISGHATLYWYQQILGQGPKLLIQFQNNGVVDDSQLPKDRFSAERLKGVDSTLKIQPAKLEDSAVYLCASSLRQGGSSEQYFGPGTRLTVT.